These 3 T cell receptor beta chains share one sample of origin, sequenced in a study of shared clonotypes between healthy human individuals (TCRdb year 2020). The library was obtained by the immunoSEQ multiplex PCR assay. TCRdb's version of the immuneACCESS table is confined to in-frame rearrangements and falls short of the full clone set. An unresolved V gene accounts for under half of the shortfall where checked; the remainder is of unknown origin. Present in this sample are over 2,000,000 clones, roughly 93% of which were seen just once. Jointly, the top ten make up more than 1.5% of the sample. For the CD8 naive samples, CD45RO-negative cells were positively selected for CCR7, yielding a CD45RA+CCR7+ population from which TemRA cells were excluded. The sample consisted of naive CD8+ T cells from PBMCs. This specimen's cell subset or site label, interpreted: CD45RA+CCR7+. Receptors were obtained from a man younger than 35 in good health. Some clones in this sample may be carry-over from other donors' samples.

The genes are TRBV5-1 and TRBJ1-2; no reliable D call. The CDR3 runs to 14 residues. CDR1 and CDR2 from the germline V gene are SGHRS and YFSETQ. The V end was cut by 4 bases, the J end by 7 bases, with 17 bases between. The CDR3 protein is CASSLPGGDGGYTF. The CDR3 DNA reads TGCGCCAGCAGCCTACCGGGTGGGGATGGTGGCTACACCTTC.

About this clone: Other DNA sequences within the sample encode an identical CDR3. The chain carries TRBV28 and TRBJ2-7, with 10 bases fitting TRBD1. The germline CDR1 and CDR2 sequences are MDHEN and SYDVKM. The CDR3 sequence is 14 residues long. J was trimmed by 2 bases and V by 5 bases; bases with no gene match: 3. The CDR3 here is CASSLGQGAYEQYF. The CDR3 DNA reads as TGTGCCAGCAGTCTAGGACAGGGGGCCTACGAGCAGTACTTC.

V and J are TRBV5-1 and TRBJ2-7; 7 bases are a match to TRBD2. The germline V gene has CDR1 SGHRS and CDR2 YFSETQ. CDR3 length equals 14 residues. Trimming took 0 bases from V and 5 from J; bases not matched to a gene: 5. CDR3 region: CASSLGPAGDEQYF. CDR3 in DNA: TGCGCCAGCAGCTTGGGCCCTGCGGGGGACGAGCAGTACTTC.